These 9 T cell receptor beta chains were all obtained from the same sample, sequenced in a study of OX40 agonist ivuxolimab in advanced cancers. Sequencing was performed with immunoSEQ multiplex PCR; in TCRdb, only in-frame clones are kept and a portion is missing. The table lists about 86,000 clones, 75% to 95% of them singletons. The sequences come from CD4+ or CD8+ T cells sorted from blood, collected in a trial of the OX40 agonist ivuxolimab. The receptors were gathered from an adult with an advanced solid tumor such as melanoma, head and neck, liver or kidney cancer.

This clone was found once. The V call is TRBV7-8, the J call TRBJ2-1, with D perhaps TRBD1 or TRBD2 (6 bases each). V dropped 1 base and J dropped 5 bases, with 12 bases sitting between them. This CDR3 region has 15 residues. CDR1 SGHVS and CDR2 FQNEAQ come from the germline V gene. The CDR3 nucleotides are TGTGCCAGCAGCTTAGTAGGGGGGTCCCACAATGAGCAGTTCTTC. Translating gives CASSLVGGSHNEQFF.

The chain employs TRBV11-1 and TRBJ2-1; TRBD2 matches 9 bases. Germline assignment: CDR1 SGHAT and CDR2 FQDESV (reference sequence). The ends lost 1 base at V and 6 bases at J; junction bases unmatched: 16. This CDR3 spans 19 amino acids. The CDR3, as DNA: TGTGCCAGCAGCTTAGATTTCGGTCTGGCTAGCGGGACCTTCAATGAGCAGTTCTTC. Residues: CASSLDFGLASGTFNEQFF.

In regard to this clone: Other DNA sequences of this sample code for an identical CDR3. The chain is built from TRBV27 and TRBJ1-1; 8 bases are shared with TRBD1. After removal of 5 bases from V and 0 bases from J, the junction contained 2 bases not matched to a gene. CDR1 MNHEY and CDR2 SMNVEV come from the germline V gene (reference sequence). The CDR3 contains 14 residues. This CDR3 reads CASSPRGLNTEAFF. The CDR3 DNA follows: TGTGCCAGCAGTCCCAGGGGGCTGAACACTGAAGCTTTCTTT.

The V call is TRBV10-3, the J call TRBJ1-1; the match to TRBD1 covers 8 bases. Trimming took 6 bases from V and 4 from J; bases not matched to a gene: 13. There are 16 residues in the CDR3. Per germline, CDR1 ENHRY and CDR2 SYGVKD. The CDR3 spells CAIRSGQGKEGTEAFF. The CDR3 DNA reads TGTGCCATCAGATCAGGACAGGGAAAGGAGGGCACTGAAGCTTTCTTT.

To note about this clone: Mismatch with germline at one junction end may stem from a read error. The chain combines TRBV7-7 with TRBJ2-5, with TRBD1 identical over 7 bases. Germline assignment: CDR1 SSHAT and CDR2 FNYEAQ (reference sequence). The CDR3 covers 15 residues. CDR3 nucleotides: TGTGCTAGCAGCTTATTGGGACAGCGCCAAGAGACCCAGTACTTC. Protein product: CASSLLGQRQETQYF.

This chain uses TRBV7-3 with TRBJ2-7; D is uncertain. This CDR3 has 13 residues. Deletions cut 4 bases from V and 0 bases from J, with 7 bases between. The germline CDR1 and CDR2 sequences are SGHTA and FQGTGA. The CDR3 reads CASSSSPSYEQYF. CDR3 DNA sequence: TGTGCCAGCAGCTCGTCCCCCTCCTACGAGCAGTACTTC.

This rearrangement joins TRBV5-1 to TRBJ2-7; 8 nucleotides match TRBD1. CDR1 and CDR2 from the germline V gene are SGHRS and YFSETQ. V lost 7 bases and J lost 3; bases outside the gene matches: 12. This CDR3 contains 15 residues. The CDR3: CASHLGMTGDYEQYF. The CDR3 bases are TGCGCCAGCCATCTTGGAATGACAGGGGACTACGAGCAGTACTTC.

V and J are TRBV23-1 and TRBJ1-5; D not resolved. TRBV23-1 is an open reading frame, and its role is uncertain. Trimming shortened V by 0 bases and J by 0 bases, and 12 bases separated the two germline ends. The CDR3 totals 17 residues. CDR3 nucleotides: TGCGCCAGCAGTCAATCGAAAAGGAAAAATAGCAATCAGCCCCAGCATTTT. This codes for CASSQSKRKNSNQPQHF.

The chain combines TRBV2 with TRBJ1-2, with TRBD1 matching over 8 bases. The V and J ends lost 4 bases and 6 bases, in that order; junction bases with no gene match: 7. The CDR3 has 14 residues. Germline assignment: CDR1 SNHLY and CDR2 FYNNEI. Written as DNA, the CDR3 is TGTGCCAGCAGTGCACAGGGGGTGGTGGATGGCTACACCTTC. Amino acid sequence: CASSAQGVVDGYTF.